This TCR beta chain was retrieved from a study of T-cell memory formation after mild COVID-19. The wider study: Across donors, TCR clusters were largely donor specific. Findings and caveats of the study: Among CD4+ contracting clones, most were CM and EM, and CD8+ ones EMRA. SARS-CoV-2 specificity of second-wave clones peaking day 37 was unconfirmed. There was a balanced CD4/CD8 profile in clones contracting day 15 to 85, and later expanders leaned CD4+.

A few counts support this clonotype. What it recognizes is unknown. One entry per CDR3 protein, called by TCRdb with MiXCR from the 5' RACE reads. The sample has under 250,000 distinct CDR3 sequences; roughly 27% are singletons. The CDR3 is made up of 16 amino acids. Germline-derived CDR1 and CDR2 are SGHVS and FNYEAQ. V was cut by 0 bases and J by 3 bases, with 12 bases left in between. The clonotype originates from an adult woman who had mild COVID-19 (a few samples of this study predate the infection). Cell type and time point are not known. This chain connects TRBV7-6 to TRBJ1-5; no reliable D call. The material sequenced was PBMCs or a T cell subset sorted from them (not recorded which). DNA for the CDR3: TGTGCCAGCAGCTTAGCGTTTTTAGTGACCAATCAGCCCCAGCATTTT. Protein sequence: CASSLAFLVTNQPQHF.